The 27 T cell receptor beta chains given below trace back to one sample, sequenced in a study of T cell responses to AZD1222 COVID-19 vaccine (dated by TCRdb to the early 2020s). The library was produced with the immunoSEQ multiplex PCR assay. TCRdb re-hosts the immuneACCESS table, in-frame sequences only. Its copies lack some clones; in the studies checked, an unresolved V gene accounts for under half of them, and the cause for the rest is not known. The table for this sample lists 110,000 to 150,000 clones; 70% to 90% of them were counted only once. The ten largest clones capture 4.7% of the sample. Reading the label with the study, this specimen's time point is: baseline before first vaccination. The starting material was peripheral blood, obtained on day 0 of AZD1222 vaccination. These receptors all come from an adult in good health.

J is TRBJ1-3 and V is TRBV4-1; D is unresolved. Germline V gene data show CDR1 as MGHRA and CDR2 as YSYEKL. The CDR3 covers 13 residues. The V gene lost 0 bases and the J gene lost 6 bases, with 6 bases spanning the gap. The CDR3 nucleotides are TGCGCCAGCAGCCAAGATAGAACAAACACCATATATTTT. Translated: CASSQDRTNTIYF.

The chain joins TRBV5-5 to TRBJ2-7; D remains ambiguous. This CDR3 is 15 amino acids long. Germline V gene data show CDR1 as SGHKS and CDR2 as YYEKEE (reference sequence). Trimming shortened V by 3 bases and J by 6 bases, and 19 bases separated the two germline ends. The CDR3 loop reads CASSSSGVPPLEQYF. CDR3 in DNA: TGTGCCAGCAGCTCGTCGGGTGTCCCCCCCCTCGAGCAGTACTTC.

The CDR3 sequence: CASSSGASGYTF. CDR3 nucleotides: TGTGCCAGCAGTTCGGGGGCGTCTGGCTACACCTTC. The chain joins TRBV28 to TRBJ1-2, with D possibly being TRBD1 (6 bases). V was trimmed by 4 bases and J by 7 bases, leaving 10 bases between them. The CDR3 is 12 amino acids. Germline CDR1 and CDR2: MDHEN and SYDVKM.

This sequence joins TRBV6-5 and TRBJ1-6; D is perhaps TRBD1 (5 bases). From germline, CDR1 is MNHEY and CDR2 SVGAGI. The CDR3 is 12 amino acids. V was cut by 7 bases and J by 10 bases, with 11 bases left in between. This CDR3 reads CASTLRGSPLHF. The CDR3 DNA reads TGTGCCAGCACCCTGAGGGGCTCACCCCTCCACTTT.

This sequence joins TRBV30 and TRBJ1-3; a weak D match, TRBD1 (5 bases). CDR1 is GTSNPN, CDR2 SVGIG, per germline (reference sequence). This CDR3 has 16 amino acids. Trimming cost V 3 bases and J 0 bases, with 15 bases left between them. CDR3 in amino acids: CAWSPPPGFSGNTIYF. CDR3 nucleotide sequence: TGTGCCTGGAGCCCCCCACCAGGGTTCTCTGGAAACACCATATATTTT.

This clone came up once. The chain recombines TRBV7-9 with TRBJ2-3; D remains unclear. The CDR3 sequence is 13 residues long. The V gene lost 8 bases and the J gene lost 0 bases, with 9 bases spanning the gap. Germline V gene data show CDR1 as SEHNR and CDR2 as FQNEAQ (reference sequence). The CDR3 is CASRPRSTDTQYF. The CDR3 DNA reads TGTGCCAGCCGCCCGAGAAGCACAGATACGCAGTATTTT. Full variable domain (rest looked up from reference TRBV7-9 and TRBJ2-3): DTGVSQNPRHKITKRGQNVTFRCDPISEHNRLYWYRQTLGQGPEFLTYFQNEAQLEKSRLLSDRFSAERPKGSFSTLEIQRTEQGDSAMYLCASRPRSTDTQYFGPGTRLTVL.

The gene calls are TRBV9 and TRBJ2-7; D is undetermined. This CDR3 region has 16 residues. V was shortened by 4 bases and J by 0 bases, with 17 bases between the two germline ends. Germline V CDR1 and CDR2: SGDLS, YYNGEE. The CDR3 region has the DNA TGTGCCAGCAGCCCTCGCACTCGCGGCCACTCCTACGAGCAGTACTTC. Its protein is CASSPRTRGHSYEQYF.

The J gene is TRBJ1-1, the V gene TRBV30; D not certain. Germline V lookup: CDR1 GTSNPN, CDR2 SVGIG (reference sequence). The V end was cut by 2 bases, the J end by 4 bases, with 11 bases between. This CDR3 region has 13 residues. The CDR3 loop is CAWSRTAGTEAFF. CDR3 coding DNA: TGTGCCTGGAGTCGTACGGCGGGCACTGAAGCTTTCTTT.

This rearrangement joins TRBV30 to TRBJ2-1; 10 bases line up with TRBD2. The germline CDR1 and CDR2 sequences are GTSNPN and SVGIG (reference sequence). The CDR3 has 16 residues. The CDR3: CALSGGAGFPYNEQFF. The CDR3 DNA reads TGTGCTCTAAGCGGGGGGGCCGGGTTTCCCTACAATGAGCAGTTCTTC.

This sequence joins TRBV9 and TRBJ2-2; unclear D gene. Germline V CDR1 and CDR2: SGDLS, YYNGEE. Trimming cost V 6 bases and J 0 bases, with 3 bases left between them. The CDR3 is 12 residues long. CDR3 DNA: TGTGCCAGCAACGCGAACACCGGGGAGCTGTTTTTT. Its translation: CASNANTGELFF. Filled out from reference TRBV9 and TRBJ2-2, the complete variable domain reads DSGVTQTPKHLITATGQRVTLRCSPRSGDLSVYWYQQSLDQGLQFLIQYYNGEERAKGNILERFSAQQFPDLHSELNLSSLELGDSALYFCASNANTGELFFGEGSRLTVL.

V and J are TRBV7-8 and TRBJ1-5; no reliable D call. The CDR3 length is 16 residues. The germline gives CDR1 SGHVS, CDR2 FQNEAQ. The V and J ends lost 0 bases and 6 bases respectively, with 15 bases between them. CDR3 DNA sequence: TGTGCCAGCAGCTTAGCGGGTCAAACCGCCGGTCAGCCCCAGCATTTT. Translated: CASSLAGQTAGQPQHF.

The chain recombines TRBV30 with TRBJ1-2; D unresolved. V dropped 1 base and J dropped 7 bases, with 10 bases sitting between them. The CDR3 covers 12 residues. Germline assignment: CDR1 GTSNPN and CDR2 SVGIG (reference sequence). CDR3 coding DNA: TGTGCCTGGAGTGGAGGGCTCGGTGGCTACACCTTC. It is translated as CAWSGGLGGYTF.

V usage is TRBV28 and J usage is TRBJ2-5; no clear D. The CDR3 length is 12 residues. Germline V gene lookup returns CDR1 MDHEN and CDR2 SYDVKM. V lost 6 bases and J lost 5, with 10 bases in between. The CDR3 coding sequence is TGTGCCAGCAGCCGACGCGTGGAGACCCAGTACTTC. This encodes CASSRRVETQYF.

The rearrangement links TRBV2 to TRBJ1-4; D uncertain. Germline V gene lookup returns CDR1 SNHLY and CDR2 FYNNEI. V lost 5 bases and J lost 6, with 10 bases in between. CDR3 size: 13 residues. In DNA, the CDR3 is TGTGCCAGCAGTAGGATGCCAGATGAAAAACTGTTTTTT. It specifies CASSRMPDEKLFF. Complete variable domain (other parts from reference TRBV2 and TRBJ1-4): EPEVTQTPSHQVTQMGQEVILRCVPISNHLYFYWYRQILGQKVEFLVSFYNNEISEKSEIFDDQFSVERPDGSNFTLKIRSTKLEDSAMYFCASSRMPDEKLFFGSGTQLSVL.

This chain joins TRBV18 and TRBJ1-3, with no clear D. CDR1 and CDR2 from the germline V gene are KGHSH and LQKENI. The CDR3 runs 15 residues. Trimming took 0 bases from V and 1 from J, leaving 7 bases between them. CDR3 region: CASSPPAWSGNTIYF. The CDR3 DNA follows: TGTGCCAGCTCACCACCTGCGTGGTCTGGAAACACCATATATTTT. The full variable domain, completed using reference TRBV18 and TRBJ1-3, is NAGVMQNPRHLVRRRGQEARLRCSPMKGHSHVYWYRQLPEEGLKFMVYLQKENIIDESGMPKERFSAEFPKEGPSILRIQQVVRGDSAAYFCASSPPAWSGNTIYFGEGSWLTVV.

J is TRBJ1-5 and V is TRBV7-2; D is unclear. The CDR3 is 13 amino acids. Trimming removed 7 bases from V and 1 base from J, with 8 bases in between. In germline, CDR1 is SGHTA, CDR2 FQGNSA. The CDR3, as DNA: TGTGCCAGCACTTCATACAGCAATCAGCCCCAGCATTTT. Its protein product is CASTSYSNQPQHF.

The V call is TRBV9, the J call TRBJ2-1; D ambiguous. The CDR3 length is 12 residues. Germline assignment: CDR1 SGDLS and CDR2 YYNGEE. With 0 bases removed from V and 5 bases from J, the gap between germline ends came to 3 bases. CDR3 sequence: CASSVGDNEQFF. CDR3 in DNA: TGTGCCAGCAGCGTAGGGGACAATGAGCAGTTCTTC.

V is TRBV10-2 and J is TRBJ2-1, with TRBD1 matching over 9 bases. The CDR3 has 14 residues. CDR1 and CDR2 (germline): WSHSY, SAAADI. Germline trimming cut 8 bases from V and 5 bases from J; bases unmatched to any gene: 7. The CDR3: CASYPGQGNNEQFF. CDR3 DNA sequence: TGCGCCAGCTATCCGGGACAGGGTAACAATGAGCAGTTCTTC.

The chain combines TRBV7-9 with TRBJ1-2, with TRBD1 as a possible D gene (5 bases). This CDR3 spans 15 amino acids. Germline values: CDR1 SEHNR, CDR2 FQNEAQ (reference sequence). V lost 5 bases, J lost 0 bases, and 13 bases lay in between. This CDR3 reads CASSREQASNYGYTF. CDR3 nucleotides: TGTGCCAGCAGCAGAGAACAGGCATCTAACTATGGCTACACCTTC.

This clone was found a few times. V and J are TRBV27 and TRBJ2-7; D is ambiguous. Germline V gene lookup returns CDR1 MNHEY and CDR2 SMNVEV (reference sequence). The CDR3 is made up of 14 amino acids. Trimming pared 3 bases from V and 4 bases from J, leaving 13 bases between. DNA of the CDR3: TGTGCCAGCAGTTTCGAAAGGGTTGGGTACGAGCAGTACTTC. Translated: CASSFERVGYEQYF.

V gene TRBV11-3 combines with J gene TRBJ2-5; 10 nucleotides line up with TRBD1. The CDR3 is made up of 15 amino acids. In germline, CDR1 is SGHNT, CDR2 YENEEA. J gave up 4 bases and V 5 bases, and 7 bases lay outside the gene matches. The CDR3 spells CASSPPGQGIETQYF. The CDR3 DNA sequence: TGTGCCAGCAGCCCTCCGGGACAGGGGATAGAGACCCAGTACTTC.

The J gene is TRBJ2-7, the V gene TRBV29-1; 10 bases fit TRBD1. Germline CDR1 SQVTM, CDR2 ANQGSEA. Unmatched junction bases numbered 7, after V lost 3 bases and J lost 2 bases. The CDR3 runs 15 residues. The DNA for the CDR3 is TGCAGCGTTGATGGGGACAGGGGCCATCCCTACGAGCAGTACTTC. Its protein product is CSVDGDRGHPYEQYF.

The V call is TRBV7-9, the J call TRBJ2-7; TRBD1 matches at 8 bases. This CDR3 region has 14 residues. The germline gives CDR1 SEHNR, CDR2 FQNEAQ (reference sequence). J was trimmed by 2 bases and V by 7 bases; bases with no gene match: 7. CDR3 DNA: TGTGCCAGCAAGAAGACAGGGGTAACCTACGAGCAGTACTTC. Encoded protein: CASKKTGVTYEQYF. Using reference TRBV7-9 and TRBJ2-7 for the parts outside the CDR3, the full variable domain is DTGVSQNPRHKITKRGQNVTFRCDPISEHNRLYWYRQTLGQGPEFLTYFQNEAQLEKSRLLSDRFSAERPKGSFSTLEIQRTEQGDSAMYLCASKKTGVTYEQYFGPGTRLTVT.

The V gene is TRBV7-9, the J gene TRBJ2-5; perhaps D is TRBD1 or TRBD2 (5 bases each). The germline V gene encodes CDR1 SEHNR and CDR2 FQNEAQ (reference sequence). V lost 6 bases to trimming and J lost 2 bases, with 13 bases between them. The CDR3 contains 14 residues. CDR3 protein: CASRRGSLQETQYF. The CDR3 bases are TGTGCCAGCAGACGGGGCAGCTTACAAGAGACCCAGTACTTC.

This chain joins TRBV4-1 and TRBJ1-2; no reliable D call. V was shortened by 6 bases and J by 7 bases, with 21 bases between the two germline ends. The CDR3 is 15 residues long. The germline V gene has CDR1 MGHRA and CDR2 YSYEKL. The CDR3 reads CASSLRDGGPGGYTF. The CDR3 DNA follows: TGCGCCAGCAGTTTGCGTGACGGCGGGCCAGGTGGCTACACCTTC.

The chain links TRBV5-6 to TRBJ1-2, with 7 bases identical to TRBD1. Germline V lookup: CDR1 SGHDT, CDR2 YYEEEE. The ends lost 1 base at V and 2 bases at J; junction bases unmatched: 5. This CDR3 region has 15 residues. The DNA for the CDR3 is TGTGCCAGCAGCTTGTATGACAGGGACAACTATGGCTACACCTTC. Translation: CASSLYDRDNYGYTF.

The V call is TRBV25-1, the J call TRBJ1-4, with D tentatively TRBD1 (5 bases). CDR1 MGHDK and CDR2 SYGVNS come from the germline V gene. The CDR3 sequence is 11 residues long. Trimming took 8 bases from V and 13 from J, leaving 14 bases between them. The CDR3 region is CASWGFRGLFF. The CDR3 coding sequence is TGTGCCAGCTGGGGGTTCCGAGGACTGTTTTTT. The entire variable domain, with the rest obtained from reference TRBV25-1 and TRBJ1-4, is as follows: EADIYQTPRYLVIGTGKKITLECSQTMGHDKMYWYQQDPGMELHLIHYSYGVNSTEKGDLSSESTVSRIRTEHFPLTLESARPSHTSQYLCASWGFRGLFFGSGTQLSVL.